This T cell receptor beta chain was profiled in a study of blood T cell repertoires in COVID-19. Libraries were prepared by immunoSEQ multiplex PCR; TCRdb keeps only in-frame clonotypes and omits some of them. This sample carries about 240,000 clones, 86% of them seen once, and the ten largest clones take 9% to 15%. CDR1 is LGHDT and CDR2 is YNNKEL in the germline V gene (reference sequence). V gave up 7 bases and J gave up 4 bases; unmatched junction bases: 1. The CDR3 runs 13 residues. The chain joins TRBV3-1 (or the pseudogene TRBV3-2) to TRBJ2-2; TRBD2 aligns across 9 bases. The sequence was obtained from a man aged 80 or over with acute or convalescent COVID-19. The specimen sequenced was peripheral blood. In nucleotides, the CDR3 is TGTGCCAGCACAGCGGGAGGCACCGGGGAGCTGTTTTTT. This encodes CASTAGGTGELFF.